Listed below are T cell receptor beta chains from one sample, sequenced in a study of CDR3 diversity in severe acne. TCRdb reanalysed the PCR reads using MiXCR and keeps one entry per CDR3 protein. The table includes about 84,000 distinct CDR3 sequences, around 53% detected once. The sample was blood. The receptors come from a male donor in good health, without acne. Each CDR3 is given with its conserved first and last residue. The order of the fields is J gene, V gene, D gene, clone size, CDR3 DNA, CDR3 protein. A D gene is named only where the DNA matches it firmly. A clone size is listed for some rows: how often the clone was seen (once, few, many), or a class if it is expanded.

TRBJ2-1 | TRBV18 | TRBD2 | - | TGTGCCAGCTCACCACCAGCGACTAGCGGGGGGGGGAATGAGCAGTTCTTT | CASSPPATSGGGNEQFF
TRBJ2-7 | TRBV5-1 | - | once | TGCGCCAGCAGCCTCAGGGACTACGAGCAGTACTTC | CASSLRDYEQYF
TRBJ2-7 | TRBV9 | - | many | TGTGCCAGCAGCGTAGGCTTCACCTACGAGCAGTACTTC | CASSVGFTYEQYF
TRBJ1-5 | TRBV7-6 | - | - | TGTGCCAGCAGCCCCGGGGGGCAGGATCAGCCCCAGCATTTT | CASSPGGQDQPQHF
TRBJ2-7 | TRBV15 | TRBD1 | - | TGTGCCACCAGCAGAGATCGTAGACAGGGGAGCTCCTACGAGCAGTACTTC | CATSRDRRQGSSYEQYF
TRBJ1-2 | TRBV6-1 | - | many | TGTGCCAGCAGTGGGCCAGCTCGTGGCTACACCTTC | CASSGPARGYTF
TRBJ2-7 | TRBV24-1 | TRBD1 | many | TGTGCCACCAGTGCAGGGGGCTACGAGCAGTACTTC | CATSAGGYEQYF
TRBJ1-5 | TRBV25-1 | TRBD1 | once | TGTGCCTGGTCCGGGACAGCAAATCAGCCCCAGCATTTT | CAWSGTANQPQHF
TRBJ1-5 | TRBV19 | - | many | TGTGCCAGTAGTATAATGTCGGAAAATCAGCCCCAGCATTTT | CASSIMSENQPQHF
TRBJ1-5 | TRBV7-9 | - | - | TGTGCCAGCAGCCCGGGATTTTCCGGCCCTCAGCCCCAGCATTTT | CASSPGFSGPQPQHF